These 14 T cell receptor beta chains came from one sample sequenced in a study of Ad26.COV2.S vaccination and SARS-CoV-2 variants. The treatment is: around 19 received Ad26.COV2.S at low or high dose, single or two shots; several received placebo; per-sample allocation not given. Samples analyzed were those drawn on day 63 after the first vaccine or placebo injection. Produced via immunoSEQ multiplex PCR; TCRdb's table is partial and in-frame only. Counted here are 300,000 to 350,000 clones, 86% occurring once; the ten biggest clones make up 1.9%. This specimen consisted of peripheral blood, obtained in a trial of Ad26.COV2.S vaccine versus placebo. Every receptor here comes from a person aged 18-65 years who received the Ad26.COV2.S COVID-19 vaccine or a placebo.

This chain joins TRBV2 and TRBJ2-3, with D unclear. Germline lookup yields CDR1 SNHLY and CDR2 FYNNEI. This CDR3 is 18 amino acids long. Trimming stripped 6 bases from V and 3 bases from J, with 25 bases between. The CDR3 loop reads CASSVSHGRIQSTDTQYF. The CDR3 DNA sequence: TGTGCCAGCAGCGTCTCCCATGGGCGGATACAATCGACAGATACGCAGTATTTT.

The CDR3 protein is CASSLDRNTIYF. CDR3 bases: TGTGCCAGCAGCTTGGACAGAAACACCATATATTTT. The chain couples TRBV5-4 to TRBJ1-3; D remains unclear. This CDR3 is built from 12 residues. V was pared by 0 bases and J by 5 bases, with 3 bases between. Germline-derived CDR1 and CDR2 are SGHNT and YYREEE (reference sequence).

V usage is TRBV5-1 and J usage is TRBJ2-5; D not resolved. This CDR3 has 13 amino acids. The ends were cut back, 0 bases at V and 3 bases at J, with 6 bases in the middle. The germline V gene encodes CDR1 SGHRS and CDR2 YFSETQ. The CDR3 loop reads CASSLGLEETQYF. The CDR3 coding sequence is TGCGCCAGCAGCTTGGGACTTGAAGAGACCCAGTACTTC.

The J gene is TRBJ2-2, the V gene TRBV5-1; D is unresolved. Germline V lookup: CDR1 SGHRS, CDR2 YFSETQ. This CDR3 has 16 residues. V lost 4 bases and J 4 bases, leaving 17 bases between the germline ends. CDR3 residues: CASSVQTPPVTGELFF. CDR3 nucleotides: TGCGCCAGCAGCGTTCAGACACCTCCGGTCACCGGGGAGCTGTTTTTT.

The chain has TRBV15 and TRBJ2-4, with 8 positions matching TRBD1. Germline CDR1 reads LNHNV; CDR2 reads YYDKDF (reference sequence). The CDR3 is made up of 15 amino acids. Trimming at V came to 1 base and at J to 7 bases, leaving 6 bases not matched to a gene. The CDR3 protein is CATSRAGTGMNIQYF. Here the CDR3 DNA reads TGTGCCACCAGCAGAGCCGGGACAGGAATGAACATTCAGTACTTC.

The chain links TRBV6-5 to TRBJ1-6; no clear D. The V gene's germline CDR1 is MNHEY and CDR2 SVGAGI. V dropped 0 bases and J dropped 0 bases, with 6 bases sitting between them. The CDR3 extends over 16 amino acids. The CDR3 loop is CASSYSVRSYNSPLHF. Here the CDR3 DNA reads TGTGCCAGCAGTTACTCTGTCCGCTCCTATAATTCACCCCTCCACTTT.

The chain links TRBV5-4 to TRBJ1-1; TRBD1 is a possible D gene (5 bases). The V end was cut by 4 bases, the J end by 5 bases, with 18 bases between. The CDR3 extends over 15 amino acids. Germline lookup yields CDR1 SGHNT and CDR2 YYREEE (reference sequence). CDR3 residues: CASSPTGGIGTEAFF. The CDR3 DNA reads TGTGCCAGCAGCCCTACCGGGGGAATTGGGACTGAAGCTTTCTTT.

The gene calls are TRBV6-1 and TRBJ2-1; TRBD2 is a possible D gene (5 bases). Trimming took off 1 base at V and 4 bases at J, with 11 bases between the two ends. Germline V lookup: CDR1 MNHNS, CDR2 SASEGT. CDR3 size: 15 residues. This chain's CDR3 is CASSEVPAEYNEQFF. The CDR3 nucleotides read TGTGCCAGCAGTGAAGTTCCAGCGGAGTACAATGAGCAGTTCTTC.

This rearrangement joins TRBV19 to TRBJ2-4; 10 bases agree with TRBD2. CDR1 and CDR2 (germline): LNHDA, SQIVND (reference sequence). The CDR3 is 17 amino acids. Germline trimming cut 3 bases from V and 8 bases from J; bases unmatched to any gene: 13. Written as DNA, the CDR3 is TGTGCCAGTAGTATTAGGGCTAGCGGGGGAAGAGGGGACATTCAGTACTTC. Amino acids: CASSIRASGGRGDIQYF. Complete variable domain (other parts from reference TRBV19 and TRBJ2-4): DGGITQSPKYLFRKEGQNVTLSCEQNLNHDAMYWYRQDPGQGLRLIYYSQIVNDFQKGDIAEGYSVSREKKESFPLTVTSAQKNPTAFYLCASSIRASGGRGDIQYFGAGTRLSVL.

This chain uses TRBV5-1 with TRBJ1-2; D gene ambiguous. V was shortened by 5 bases and J by 5 bases, with 10 bases between the two germline ends. The CDR3 is made up of 12 amino acids. The germline V gene has CDR1 SGHRS and CDR2 YFSETQ. The CDR3 region is CASSSDTYGYTF. The CDR3 DNA sequence: TGCGCCAGCAGTTCAGATACATATGGCTACACCTTC.

The genes are TRBV2 and TRBJ2-7, with 7 bases that match TRBD1. From germline, CDR1 is SNHLY and CDR2 FYNNEI. Trimming cost V 1 base and J 2 bases; bases outside gene matches: 2. This CDR3 has 14 residues. The CDR3 sequence: CASSEEQGPYEQYF. CDR3 bases: TGTGCCAGCAGTGAAGAACAGGGGCCCTACGAGCAGTACTTC. Full variable domain (rest looked up from reference TRBV2 and TRBJ2-7): EPEVTQTPSHQVTQMGQEVILRCVPISNHLYFYWYRQILGQKVEFLVSFYNNEISEKSEIFDDQFSVERPDGSNFTLKIRSTKLEDSAMYFCASSEEQGPYEQYFGPGTRLTVT.

The chain links TRBV12-3 or TRBV12-4 to TRBJ2-5; 8 nucleotides line up with TRBD1. Trimming at V came to 6 bases and at J to 4 bases, leaving 4 bases not matched to a gene. The CDR3 extends over 13 amino acids. This CDR3 reads CASRPTGAETQYF. The CDR3 DNA sequence: TGTGCCAGCAGGCCGACAGGGGCAGAGACCCAGTACTTC.

V and J are TRBV4-2 and TRBJ1-1; D is uncertain. CDR1 is LGHNA, CDR2 YNFKEQ, per germline. Trimming cost V 2 bases and J 1 base, with 11 bases left between them. The CDR3 sequence is 15 residues long. CDR3 sequence reads: CASSQTPSGNTEAFF. As DNA, the CDR3 is TGTGCCAGCAGCCAAACACCTTCGGGGAACACTGAAGCTTTCTTT.

Worth noting for this clone: A read error is possible here, since a much larger clone lies one base away. The J gene is TRBJ2-2, the V gene TRBV9; the match to TRBD2 covers 13 bases. This CDR3 has 15 residues. Germline CDR1 is SGDLS and CDR2 is YYNGEE. The V segment lost 3 bases and the J segment 6 bases; nucleotides outside the gene matches: 2. As DNA, the CDR3 is TGTGCCAGCAGCGGCACTAGCGGGGGGGCCGGGGAGCTGTTTTTT. Protein sequence: CASSGTSGGAGELFF.